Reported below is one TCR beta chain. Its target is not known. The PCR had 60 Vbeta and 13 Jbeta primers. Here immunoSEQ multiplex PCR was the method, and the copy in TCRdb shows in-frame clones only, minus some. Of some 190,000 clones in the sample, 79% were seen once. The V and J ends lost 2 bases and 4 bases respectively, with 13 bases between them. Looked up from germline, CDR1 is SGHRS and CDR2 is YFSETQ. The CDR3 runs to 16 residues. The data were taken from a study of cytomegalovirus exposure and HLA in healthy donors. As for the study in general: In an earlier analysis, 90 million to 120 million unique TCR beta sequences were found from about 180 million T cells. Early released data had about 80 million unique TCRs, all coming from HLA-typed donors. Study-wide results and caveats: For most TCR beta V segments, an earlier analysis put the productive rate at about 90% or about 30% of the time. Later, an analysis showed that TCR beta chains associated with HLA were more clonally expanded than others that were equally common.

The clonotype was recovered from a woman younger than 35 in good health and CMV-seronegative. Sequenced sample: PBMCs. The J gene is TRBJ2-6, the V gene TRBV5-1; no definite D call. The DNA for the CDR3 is TGCGCCAGCAGCTTTGACCCTCAGGCGGGGGCCAACGTCCTGACTTTC. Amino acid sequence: CASSFDPQAGANVLTF.